A single sample is the source of the 3 T cell receptor beta chains below, sequenced in a study of human T cells and chemical hapten exposure. TCRdb analysed the RACE reads with MiXCR anew, one entry per CDR3 protein. The sample carries fewer than 200,000 distinct CDR3 sequences, more than 20% recorded once. Time point meaning: patch test 1, 2 weeks after DPC sensitization. The treatment here: therapeutic diphenylcyclopropenone sensitization with weekly scalp DPC. The sequenced sample was whole blood, obtained in connection with sensitization to the hapten diphenylcyclopropenone (DPC). These receptors were obtained from a woman in her forties or fifties with alopecia areata. Some clones in this sample may be carry-over from other donors' samples.

The chain couples TRBV20-1 to TRBJ2-5; D not resolved. Trimming removed 3 bases at V and 4 bases at J, with 6 bases between. The germline CDR1 and CDR2 sequences are DFQATT and SNEGSKA (reference sequence). CDR3 length equals 11 residues. CDR3: CSARLAETQYF. The CDR3 DNA sequence: TGCAGTGCTAGGCTGGCAGAGACCCAGTACTTC.

The chain carries TRBV12-3 or TRBV12-4 and TRBJ2-7, with D possibly TRBD1 on 6 matching bases. This CDR3 region has 15 residues. Trimming took off 3 bases at V and 3 bases at J, with 15 bases between the two ends. CDR3 coding DNA: TGTGCCAGCAGTTTTGGACAGCTCCCCGTCTACGAGCAGTACTTC. Translation: CASSFGQLPVYEQYF.

This clonotype has a handful of counts. The chain carries TRBV18 and TRBJ2-3, with 11 bases fitting TRBD2. V shed 2 bases, J shed 8 bases, and the junction held 15 bases outside the gene matches. The germline V gene encodes CDR1 KGHSH and CDR2 LQKENI. The CDR3 contains 18 residues. The CDR3 DNA sequence: TGTGCCAGCTCACCATCGGCTTTCCGACTAGCGGGGCAGGGTACGCAGTATTTT. Its protein product is CASSPSAFRLAGQGTQYF.